Below, 10 T cell receptor beta chains from the same sample are listed, as sequenced in a study of low-dose radiotherapy and immunotherapy resistance in tumors. TRAV- and TRBV-specific primers, spanning alpha and beta chains, primed first-strand cDNA. TCR amplification involved 15 to 20 PCR cycles with a constant-region primer and V-primer adapter. Using its own MiXCR run on the reads, TCRdb lists one record per CDR3 protein. Altogether under 70,000 distinct CDR3 sequences are present, around 23% being singletons, with the ten largest covering approximately 7.2%. Time point in this sample: after trial treatment. The treatment here: LDRT plus nivolumab, ipilimumab, low-dose cyclophosphamide and aspirin (RACIN trial). Specimen: PBMCs, collected after low-dose radiotherapy plus immunotherapy. The source is a male donor with prostate cancer.

By sample fraction, this clonotype is medium-sized. J is TRBJ1-1 and V is TRBV12-3 or TRBV12-4; D possibly corresponds to TRBD1 (6 bases). CDR3 length: 14 residues. Deletions cut 7 bases from V and 1 base from J, with 13 bases between. The CDR3 DNA reads as TGTGCCAGCAAACGGGACACCGGGAACACTGAAGCTTTCTTT. Amino acids: CASKRDTGNTEAFF.

This clonotype has at least ten counts. The genes are TRBV20-1 and TRBJ2-1; D possibly corresponds to TRBD2 (6 bases). Deletions cut 3 bases from V and 8 bases from J, with 14 bases between. The CDR3 loop spans 13 amino acids. Per germline, CDR1 DFQATT and CDR2 SNEGSKA (reference sequence). This chain's CDR3 is CSASRGNFDEQFF. The CDR3 coding sequence is TGCAGTGCTAGTCGGGGGAATTTCGATGAGCAGTTCTTC.

This clonotype was detected ten times or more. V is TRBV20-1 and J is TRBJ2-7, with 10 bases identical to TRBD1. V shed 4 bases, J shed 0 bases, and the junction held 18 bases outside the gene matches. The CDR3 covers 19 residues. Germline-derived CDR1 and CDR2 are DFQATT and SNEGSKA (reference sequence). CDR3: CSATVLRDRGPRSSYEQYF. In nucleotides, the CDR3 is TGCAGTGCTACCGTCCTCCGGGACAGGGGTCCTAGGAGCTCCTACGAGCAGTACTTC.

This clonotype came up once. V usage is TRBV29-1 and J usage is TRBJ2-1; D may be TRBD2 (6 bases). Germline V gene data show CDR1 as SQVTM and CDR2 as ANQGSEA. CDR3 length equals 16 residues. Trimming removed 4 bases from V and 0 bases from J, with 16 bases in between. CDR3 loop: CSVGDGGRSSYNEQFF. In nucleotides, the CDR3 is TGCAGCGTTGGCGACGGGGGTCGGAGCTCCTACAATGAGCAGTTCTTC.

This clonotype was detected many times. The gene calls are TRBV7-2 and TRBJ1-2, with D possibly TRBD1 on 5 matching bases. The CDR3 has 12 residues. The V and J ends lost 11 bases and 8 bases respectively, with 18 bases between them. Germline CDR1 and CDR2: SGHTA and FQGNSA. The CDR3 DNA is TGTGCCTCACAAAATCAGGGATGGGGCTACACCTTC. It specifies CASQNQGWGYTF.

The chain carries TRBV20-1 and TRBJ2-1, with 11 bases lining up with TRBD1. Germline CDR1 reads DFQATT; CDR2 reads SNEGSKA (reference sequence). This CDR3 has 15 residues. The V and J ends lost 1 base and 4 bases, in that order; junction bases with no gene match: 3. The CDR3 DNA reads as TGCAGTGCTAGAGTAGGACAGGGGGCTTACAATGAGCAGTTCTTC. It encodes CSARVGQGAYNEQFF.

The chain employs TRBV24-1 and TRBJ2-3; D might be TRBD1 or TRBD2, each matching 5 bases. The CDR3 is 14 amino acids. Germline lookup yields CDR1 KGHDR and CDR2 SFDVKD. Trimming removed 4 bases at V and 6 bases at J, with 13 bases between. CDR3 sequence (DNA): TGTGCCACCAGTGACCCGGGACGTGGGGATACGCAGTATTTT. As protein: CATSDPGRGDTQYF.

At least ten counts were recorded for this clonotype. This rearrangement joins TRBV2 to TRBJ2-3; 8 bases agree with TRBD2. V dropped 3 bases and J dropped 0; count of bases not matched to a gene: 5. There are 16 residues in the CDR3. CDR1 SNHLY and CDR2 FYNNEI come from the germline V gene. The CDR3 DNA follows: TGTGCCAGCAGTGACCCAGCGGGGGTTAGCACAGATACGCAGTATTTT. Protein product: CASSDPAGVSTDTQYF.

The chain uses TRBV25-1 and TRBJ2-5, with D possibly being TRBD1 or TRBD2 (6 bases each). Trimming shortened V by 0 bases and J by 7 bases, and 15 bases separated the two germline ends. The CDR3 has 15 amino acids. Germline V gene sequence: CDR1 MGHDK, CDR2 SYGVNS. CDR3 bases: TGTGCCAGCAGTGAATATGGGGCCAAGGGGGGGACCCAGTACTTC. This codes for CASSEYGAKGGTQYF.

In its sample, this clonotype was seen many times. V and J are TRBV30 and TRBJ1-5, with D tentatively TRBD1 (6 bases). Germline-derived CDR1 and CDR2 are GTSNPN and SVGIG (reference sequence). V was shortened by 0 bases and J by 4 bases, with 13 bases between the two germline ends. This CDR3 spans 15 amino acids. The CDR3: CAWSVSGAPNQPQHF. CDR3 coding DNA: TGTGCCTGGAGTGTCTCGGGGGCACCTAATCAGCCCCAGCATTTT.